The source of this T cell receptor (beta chain) is a study of T cells expressing NK-cell markers. Study conclusions and caveats: The same clonotypes also predominated in the CD3+CD56-NKG2C+ fraction of a handful of donors. Dominant NKG2C+ clonotypes accounted for 1.0-7.0% of CD8+ T cells in six donors.

This CDR3 comprises 13 residues. The germline V gene has CDR1 KGHSH and CDR2 LQKENI. 5'RACE template switching with UMIs produced the TCR beta cDNA. TCRdb reprocessed the 5' RACE reads and keeps a single row for each CDR3 protein, giving no DNA. The sample has roughly 160,000 distinct CDR3 sequences. About this clonotype: Its specificity is not known.

Sequences were obtained from blood T cells: a sorted CD56 or NKG2C T cell subset, CD4+ or CD8+ T cells, or bulk PBMC T cells (not recorded which). The rearrangement joins TRBV18 to TRBJ2-5; absent DNA, TCRdb's TRBD1 call cannot be checked. The clonotype originates from a man between 18 and 69 years old in good health. The CDR3 here is CASSPAPGETQYF.